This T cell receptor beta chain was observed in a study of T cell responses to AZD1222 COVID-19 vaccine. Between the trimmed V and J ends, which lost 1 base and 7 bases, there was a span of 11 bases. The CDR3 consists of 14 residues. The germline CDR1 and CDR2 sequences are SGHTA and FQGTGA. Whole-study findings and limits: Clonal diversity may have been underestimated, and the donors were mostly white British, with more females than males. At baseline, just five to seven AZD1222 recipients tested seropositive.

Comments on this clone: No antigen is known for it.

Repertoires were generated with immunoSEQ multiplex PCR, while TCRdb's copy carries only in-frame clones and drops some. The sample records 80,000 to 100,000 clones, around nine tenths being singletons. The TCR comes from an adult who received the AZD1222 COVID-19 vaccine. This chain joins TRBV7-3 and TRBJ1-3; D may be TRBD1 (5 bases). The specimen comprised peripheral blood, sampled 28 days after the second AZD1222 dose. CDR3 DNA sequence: TGTGCCAGCAGCTTAATGGGGGGAAGGAACACCATATATTTT. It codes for CASSLMGGRNTIYF.